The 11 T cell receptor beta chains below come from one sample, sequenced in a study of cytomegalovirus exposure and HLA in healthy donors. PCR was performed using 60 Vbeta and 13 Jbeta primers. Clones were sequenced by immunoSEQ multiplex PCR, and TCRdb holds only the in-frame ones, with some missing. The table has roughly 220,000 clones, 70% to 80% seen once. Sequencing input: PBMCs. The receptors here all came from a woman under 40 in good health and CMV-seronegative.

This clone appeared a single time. The CDR3 spells CAWSVPGIIDYGYTF. DNA for the CDR3: TGTGCCTGGAGTGTACCGGGGATAATCGACTATGGCTACACCTTC. The rearrangement links TRBV30 to TRBJ1-2; D not certain. Germline values: CDR1 GTSNPN, CDR2 SVGIG (reference sequence). Trimming pared 0 bases from V and 3 bases from J, leaving 14 bases between. The CDR3 runs to 15 residues. The whole variable domain, remainder taken from reference TRBV30 and TRBJ1-2, is SQTIHQWPATLVQPVGSPLSLECTVEGTSNPNLYWYRQAAGRGLQLLFYSVGIGQISSEVPQNLSASRPQDRQFILSSKKLLLSDSGFYLCAWSVPGIIDYGYTFGSGTRLTVV.

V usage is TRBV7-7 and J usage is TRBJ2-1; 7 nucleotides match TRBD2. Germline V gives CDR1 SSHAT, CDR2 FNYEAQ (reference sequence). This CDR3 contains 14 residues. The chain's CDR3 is CASATGTTTVEQFF. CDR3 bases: TGTGCTAGCGCAACCGGGACTACGACAGTTGAGCAGTTCTTC.

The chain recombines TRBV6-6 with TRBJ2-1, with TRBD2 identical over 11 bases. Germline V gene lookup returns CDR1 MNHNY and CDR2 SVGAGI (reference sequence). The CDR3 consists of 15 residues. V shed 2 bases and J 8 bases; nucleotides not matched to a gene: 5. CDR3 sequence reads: CASSYGTSGYDEQFF. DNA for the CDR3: TGTGCCAGCAGTTACGGGACTAGCGGTTACGATGAGCAGTTCTTC.

The CDR3 here is CASSPSTGNYYGYTF. The CDR3 coding sequence is TGTGCCAGCTCACCGTCGACAGGGAATTACTATGGCTACACCTTC. V and J are TRBV18 and TRBJ1-2; 7 bases align to TRBD1. The germline CDR1 and CDR2 sequences are KGHSH and LQKENI. The CDR3 totals 15 residues. The V segment lost 3 bases and the J segment 3 bases; nucleotides outside the gene matches: 7.

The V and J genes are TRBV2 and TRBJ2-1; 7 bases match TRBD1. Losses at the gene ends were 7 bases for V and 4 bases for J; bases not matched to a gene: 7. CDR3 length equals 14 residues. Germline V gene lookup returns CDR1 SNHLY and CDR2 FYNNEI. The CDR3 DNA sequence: TGTGCCAGCACCGGGACAGCGTATTACAATGAGCAGTTCTTC. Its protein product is CASTGTAYYNEQFF.

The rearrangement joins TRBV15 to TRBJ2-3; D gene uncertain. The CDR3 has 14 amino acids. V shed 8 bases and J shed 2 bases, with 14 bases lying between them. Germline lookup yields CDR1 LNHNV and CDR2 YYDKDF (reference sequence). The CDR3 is CATALKLVTDTQYF. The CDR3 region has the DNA TGTGCCACCGCCCTAAAGCTTGTCACAGATACGCAGTATTTT.

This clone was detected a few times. CDR3 in DNA: TGTGCCAGCAGCTTAGGTCTCGGGGGGGCCTACAATGAGCAGTTCTTC. It translates to CASSLGLGGAYNEQFF. V and J are TRBV7-2 and TRBJ2-1, with 8 bases lining up with TRBD2. Germline assignment: CDR1 SGHTA and CDR2 FQGNSA. The CDR3 covers 16 residues. V was pared by 1 base and J by 2 bases, with 4 bases of the junction left unmatched.

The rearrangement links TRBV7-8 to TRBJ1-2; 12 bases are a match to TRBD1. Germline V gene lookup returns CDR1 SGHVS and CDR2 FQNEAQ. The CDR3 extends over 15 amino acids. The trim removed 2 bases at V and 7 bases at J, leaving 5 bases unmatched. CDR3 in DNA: TGTGCCAGCAGCTTACGGGACAGGGGGCGCGTTGGCTACACCTTC. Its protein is CASSLRDRGRVGYTF.

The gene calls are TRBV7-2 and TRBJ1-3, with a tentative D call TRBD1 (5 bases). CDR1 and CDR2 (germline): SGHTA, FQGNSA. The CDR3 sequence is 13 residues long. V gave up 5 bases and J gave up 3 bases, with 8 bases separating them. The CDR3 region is CASSQDSGNTIYF. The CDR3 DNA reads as TGTGCCAGCAGCCAAGACAGTGGAAACACCATATATTTT.

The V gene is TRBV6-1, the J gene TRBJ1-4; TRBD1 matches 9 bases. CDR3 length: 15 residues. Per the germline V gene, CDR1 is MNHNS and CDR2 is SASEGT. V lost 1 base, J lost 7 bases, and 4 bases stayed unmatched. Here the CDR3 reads CASSEEQGASEKLFF. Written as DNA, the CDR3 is TGTGCCAGCAGTGAAGAACAGGGGGCCAGTGAAAAACTGTTTTTT.

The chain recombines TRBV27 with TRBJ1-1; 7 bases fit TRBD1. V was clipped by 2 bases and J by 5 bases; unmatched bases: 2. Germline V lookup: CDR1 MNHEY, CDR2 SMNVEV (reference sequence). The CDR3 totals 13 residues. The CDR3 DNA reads TGTGCCAGCAGTTTAGCACAGGGGACTGAAGCTTTCTTT. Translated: CASSLAQGTEAFF.